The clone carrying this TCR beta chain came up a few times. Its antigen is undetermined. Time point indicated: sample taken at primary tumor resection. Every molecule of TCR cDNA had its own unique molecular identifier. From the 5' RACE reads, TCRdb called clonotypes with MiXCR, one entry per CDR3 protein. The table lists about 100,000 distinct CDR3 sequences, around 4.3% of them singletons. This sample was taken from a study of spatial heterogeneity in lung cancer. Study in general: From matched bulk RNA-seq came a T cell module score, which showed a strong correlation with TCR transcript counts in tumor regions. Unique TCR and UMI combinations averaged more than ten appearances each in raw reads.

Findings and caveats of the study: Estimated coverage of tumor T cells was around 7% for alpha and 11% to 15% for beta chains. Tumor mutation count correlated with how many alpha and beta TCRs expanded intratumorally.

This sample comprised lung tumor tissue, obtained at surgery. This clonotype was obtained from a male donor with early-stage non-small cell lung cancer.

In DNA form, the CDR3 reads TGTGCCAGCGAAAGGGGACACTTTGCCGGGGAGCTGTTTTTT. Its translation: CASERGHFAGELFF. V is TRBV6-1 and J is TRBJ2-2, with D perhaps matching TRBD1 (6 bases). The CDR3 is 14 amino acids. Trimming left V 8 bases short and J 6 bases short, with 16 bases between. CDR1 is MNHNS and CDR2 is SASEGT in the germline V gene.